The sequence of this T cell receptor beta chain was determined in a study of blood T cell repertoires in COVID-19. Profiling relied on immunoSEQ multiplex PCR, and the TCRdb table lists in-frame clones only, not all of them. The sample holds 120,000 or so clones, roughly 90% seen once. This clone was detected a few times. Between the trimmed V and J ends, which lost 1 base and 5 bases, there was a span of 6 bases. The CDR3 is made up of 12 amino acids. The germline gives CDR1 SGHTS, CDR2 YDEGEE. Sequencing was carried out using peripheral blood. The sequence came from a man in his forties or fifties with acute or convalescent COVID-19. The rearrangement links TRBV5-8 to TRBJ1-1, with no clear D. CDR3 bases: TGTGCCAGCAGCTTGATTGCGACTGAAGCTTTCTTT. Amino acids: CASSLIATEAFF. The full variable domain, its missing parts supplied by reference TRBV5-8 and TRBJ1-1, is EAGVTQSPTHLIKTRGQQATLRCSPISGHTSVYWYQQALGLGLQFLLWYDEGEERNRGNFPPRFSGRQFPNYSSELNVNALELEDSALYLCASSLIATEAFFGQGTRLTVV.